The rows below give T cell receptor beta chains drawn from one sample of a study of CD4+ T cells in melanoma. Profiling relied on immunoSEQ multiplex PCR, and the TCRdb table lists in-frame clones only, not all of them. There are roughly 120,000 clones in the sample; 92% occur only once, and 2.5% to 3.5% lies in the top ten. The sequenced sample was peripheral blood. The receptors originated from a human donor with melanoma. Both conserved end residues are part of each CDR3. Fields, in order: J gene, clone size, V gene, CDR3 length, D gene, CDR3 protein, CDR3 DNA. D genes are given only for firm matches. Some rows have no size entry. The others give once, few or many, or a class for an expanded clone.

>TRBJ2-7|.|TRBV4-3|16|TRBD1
CASSAGGGQGSYEQYF
TGCGCCAGCAGCGCAGGGGGCGGGCAGGGTTCCTACGAGCAGTACTTC
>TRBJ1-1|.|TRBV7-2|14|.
CASSLLALNTEAFF
TGTGCCAGCAGCTTACTAGCACTGAACACTGAAGCTTTCTTT
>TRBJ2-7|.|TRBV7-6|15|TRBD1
CASSLIQGAGDEQYF
TGTGCCAGCAGCTTAATCCAGGGGGCGGGTGACGAGCAGTACTTC
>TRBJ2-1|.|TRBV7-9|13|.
CASSGTVLNEQFF
TGTGCCAGCAGCGGGACGGTCCTCAATGAGCAGTTCTTC
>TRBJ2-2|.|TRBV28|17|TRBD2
CASSLSILAGDTGELFF
TGTGCCAGCAGTTTGTCGATCCTAGCGGGAGACACCGGGGAGCTGTTTTTT
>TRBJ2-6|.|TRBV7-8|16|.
CASSFGTLSGANVLTF
TGTGCCAGCAGCTTTGGCACCCTCTCTGGGGCCAACGTCCTGACTTTC
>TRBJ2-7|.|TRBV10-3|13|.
CAISDVQGGEQYF
TGTGCCATCAGTGATGTCCAGGGGGGCGAGCAGTACTTC
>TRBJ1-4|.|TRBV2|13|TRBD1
CAGTGTGNEKLFF
TGTGCCGGAACCGGGACAGGGAATGAAAAACTGTTTTTT
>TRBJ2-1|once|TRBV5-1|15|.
CASSLDGSSYNEQFF
TGCGCCAGCAGCTTGGACGGAAGCTCCTACAATGAGCAGTTCTTC
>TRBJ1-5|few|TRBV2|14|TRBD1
CASSEQGADQPQHF
TGTGCCAGCAGCGAACAGGGGGCCGATCAGCCCCAGCATTTT
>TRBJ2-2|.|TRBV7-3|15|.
CASSSETGNTGELFF
TGTGCCAGCAGCTCCGAGACAGGGAACACCGGGGAGCTGTTTTTT
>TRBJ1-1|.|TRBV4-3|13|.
CASSRDGGTEAFF
TGCGCCAGCAGCCGGGACGGGGGCACTGAAGCTTTCTTT
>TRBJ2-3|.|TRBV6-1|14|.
CASSGASRADTQYF
TGTGCCAGCAGTGGAGCAAGTAGGGCAGATACGCAGTATTTT
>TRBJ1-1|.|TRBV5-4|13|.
CASSRFGGRGAFF
TGTGCCAGCAGCCGATTCGGGGGTCGGGGTGCTTTCTTT
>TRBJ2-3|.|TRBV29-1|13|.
CSVVTQNTDTQYF
TGCAGCGTCGTTACCCAAAACACAGATACGCAGTATTTT
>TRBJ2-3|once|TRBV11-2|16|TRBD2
CASSLDMGEGWDTQYF
TGTGCCAGCAGCTTAGATATGGGGGAGGGCTGGGACACGCAGTATTTT
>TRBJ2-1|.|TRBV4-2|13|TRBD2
CASSQAGGHEQFF
TGTGCCAGCAGCCAAGCGGGGGGACATGAGCAGTTCTTC
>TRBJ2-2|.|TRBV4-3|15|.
CASSQVPDRTGELFF
TGCGCCAGCAGCCAAGTTCCCGACAGGACCGGGGAGCTGTTTTTT
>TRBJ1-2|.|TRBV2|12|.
CASSETPYGYTF
TGTGCCAGCAGTGAAACACCATATGGCTACACCTTC
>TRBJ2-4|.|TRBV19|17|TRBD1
CASSIVGQGVTRNIQYF
TGTGCCAGTAGTATTGTTGGACAGGGGGTTACGCGAAACATTCAGTACTTC
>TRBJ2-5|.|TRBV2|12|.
CASSEASETQYF
TGTGCCAGCAGTGAGGCTAGTGAGACCCAGTACTTC
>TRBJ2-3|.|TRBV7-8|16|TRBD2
CASSLVGRGVEDTQYF
TGTGCCAGCAGCTTAGTAGGGCGGGGGGTTGAAGATACGCAGTATTTT
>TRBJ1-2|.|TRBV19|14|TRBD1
CASRSTGRPYGYTF
TGTGCCAGTAGATCGACAGGGAGGCCCTATGGCTACACCTTC
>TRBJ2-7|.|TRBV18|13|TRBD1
CASSPTGQYEQYF
TGTGCCAGCTCACCAACGGGACAGTACGAGCAGTACTTC
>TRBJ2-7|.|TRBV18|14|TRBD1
CASSRDRGAYEQYF
TGTGCCAGCTCACGAGACAGGGGTGCCTACGAGCAGTACTTC
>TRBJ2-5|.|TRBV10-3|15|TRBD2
CAISGLAGGVETQYF
TGTGCCATCAGTGGACTAGCGGGAGGCGTAGAGACCCAGTACTTC
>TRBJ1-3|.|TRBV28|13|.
CASRDSSGNTIYF
TGTGCCAGCAGGGACAGCTCTGGAAACACCATATATTTT
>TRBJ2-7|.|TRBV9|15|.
CASSVEDSGSYEQYF
TGTGCCAGCAGCGTAGAGGACAGTGGGTCTTACGAGCAGTACTTC
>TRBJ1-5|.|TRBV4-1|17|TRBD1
CASSPGQGRGSNQPQHF
TGCGCCAGCAGCCCCGGACAGGGCAGGGGTAGCAATCAGCCCCAGCATTTT
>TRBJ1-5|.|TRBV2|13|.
CASSDTIDQPQHF
TGTGCCAGCAGTGACACAATAGACCAGCCCCAGCATTTT
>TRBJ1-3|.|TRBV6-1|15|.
CASSEDLASGNTIYF
TGTGCCAGCAGTGAAGACCTGGCCTCTGGAAACACCATATATTTT
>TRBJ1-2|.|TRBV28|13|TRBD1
CASRQGISYGYTF
TGTGCCAGCCGACAGGGGATAAGCTATGGCTACACCTTC
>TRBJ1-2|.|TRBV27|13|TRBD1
CASSSRGNYGYTF
TGTGCCAGCAGCTCCAGGGGGAACTATGGCTACACCTTC
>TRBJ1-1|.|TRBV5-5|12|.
CASNKLNTEAFF
TGTGCCAGCAATAAGCTGAACACTGAAGCTTTCTTT
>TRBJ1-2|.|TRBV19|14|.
CASKEPEPNYGYTF
TGTGCCAGTAAGGAGCCCGAGCCGAACTATGGCTACACCTTC
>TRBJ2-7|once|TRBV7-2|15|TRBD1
CASSAAGTGDYEQYF
TGTGCCAGCAGCGCCGCCGGGACAGGGGACTACGAGCAGTACTTC
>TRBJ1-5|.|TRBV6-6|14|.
CASSYQGNNQPQHF
TGTGCCAGCAGTTATCAGGGTAACAATCAGCCCCAGCATTTT
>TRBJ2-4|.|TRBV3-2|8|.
CAKNIQYF
TGTGCCAAAAACATTCAGTACTTC
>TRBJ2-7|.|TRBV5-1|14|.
CASSLGLVSYEQYF
TGCGCCAGCAGCTTGGGACTAGTCTCTTACGAGCAGTACTTC
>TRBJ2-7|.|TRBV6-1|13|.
CASSEALDYEQYF
TGTGCCAGCAGTGAAGCCCTAGACTACGAGCAGTACTTC
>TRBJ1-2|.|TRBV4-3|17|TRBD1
CASSQEKGTEHIYGYTF
TGCGCCAGCAGCCAAGAAAAGGGGACAGAGCATATATATGGCTACACCTTC
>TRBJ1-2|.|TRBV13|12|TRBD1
CASGQGGYGYTF
TGTGCCAGCGGACAGGGAGGCTATGGCTACACCTTC
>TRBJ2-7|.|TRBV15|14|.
CATKAQGGVNEQYF
TGTGCCACCAAAGCACAGGGAGGCGTCAACGAGCAGTACTTC
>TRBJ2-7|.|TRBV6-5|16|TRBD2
CASSYDSGSVSYEQYF
TGTGCCAGCAGTTATGATAGCGGGAGCGTAAGCTACGAGCAGTACTTC
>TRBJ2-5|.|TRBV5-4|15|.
CASSLKQNYQETQYF
TGTGCCAGCAGCTTGAAACAGAACTATCAAGAGACCCAGTACTTC
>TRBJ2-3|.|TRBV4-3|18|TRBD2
CASSQEFGLAGSTDTQYF
TGCGCCAGCAGCCAAGAGTTTGGGCTAGCGGGATCGACAGATACGCAGTATTTT
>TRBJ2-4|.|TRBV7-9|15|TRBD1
CASSLLQGMVNIQYF
TGTGCCAGCAGCTTACTACAGGGGATGGTAAACATTCAGTACTTC
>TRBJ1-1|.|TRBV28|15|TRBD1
CASRSRQGWDTEAFF
TGTGCCAGCAGATCAAGACAGGGATGGGACACTGAAGCTTTCTTT
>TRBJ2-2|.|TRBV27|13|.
CASALQPTGELFF
TGTGCCAGCGCATTACAGCCCACCGGGGAGCTGTTTTTT
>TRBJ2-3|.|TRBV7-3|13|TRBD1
CASRAGGTDTQYF
TGTGCCAGCAGAGCAGGGGGTACAGATACGCAGTATTTT
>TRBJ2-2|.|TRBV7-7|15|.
CASSLLHMGAEELFF
TGTGCCAGCAGCTTACTTCATATGGGGGCAGAGGAGCTGTTTTTT
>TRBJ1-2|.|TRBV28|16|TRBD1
CASSSPTTGGNYGYTF
TGTGCCAGCAGTTCTCCGACGACAGGGGGCAACTATGGCTACACCTTC
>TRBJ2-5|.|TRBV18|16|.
CASSPDRSRGQETQYF
TGTGCCAGCTCACCCGACAGGAGCAGAGGGCAAGAGACCCAGTACTTC
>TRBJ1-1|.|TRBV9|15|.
CASSVGPAGNTEAFF
TGTGCCAGCAGCGTAGGTCCAGCGGGGAACACTGAAGCTTTCTTT
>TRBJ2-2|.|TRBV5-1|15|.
CASSFGGGNTGELFF
TGCGCCAGCAGCTTTGGAGGGGGGAACACCGGGGAGCTGTTTTTT